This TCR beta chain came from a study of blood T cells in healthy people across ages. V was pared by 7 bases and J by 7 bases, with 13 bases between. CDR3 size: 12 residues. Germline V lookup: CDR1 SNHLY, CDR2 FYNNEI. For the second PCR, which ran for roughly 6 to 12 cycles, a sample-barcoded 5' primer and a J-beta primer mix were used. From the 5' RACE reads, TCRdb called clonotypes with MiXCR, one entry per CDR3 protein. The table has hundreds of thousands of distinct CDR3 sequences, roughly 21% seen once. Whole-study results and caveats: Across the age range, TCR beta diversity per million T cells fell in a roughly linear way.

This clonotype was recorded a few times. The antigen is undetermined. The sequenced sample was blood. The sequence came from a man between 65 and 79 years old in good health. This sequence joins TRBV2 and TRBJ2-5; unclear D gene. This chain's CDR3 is CASKSGVRTQYF. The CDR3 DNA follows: TGTGCCAGCAAGTCGGGCGTAAGGACCCAGTACTTC. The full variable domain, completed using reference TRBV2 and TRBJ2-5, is EPEVTQTPSHQVTQMGQEVILRCVPISNHLYFYWYRQILGQKVEFLVSFYNNEISEKSEIFDDQFSVERPDGSNFTLKIRSTKLEDSAMYFCASKSGVRTQYFGPGTRLLVL.